This T cell receptor beta chain was retrieved from a study of blood T cell repertoires in COVID-19. Study at large: The United States, Italy and Spain supplied acute and convalescent COVID-19 samples. The cDNA or gDNA used as material had been derived from T cells, B-cell-depleted T cells, or PBMCs.

Study processing details: By means of reference gene primer amplification, nucleated cell counts were estimated. Profiled with immunoSEQ multiplex PCR; TCRdb holds only in-frame clones, not every one. Clone size and the V and J calls come from that table; the DNA yielded D and trimming. The repertoire holds roughly 84,000 clones, with about 85% as singletons. The germline V gene encodes CDR1 LNHDA and CDR2 SQIVND (reference sequence). The junction had 6 bases not matched to a gene; V was cut back by 4 bases and J by 8 bases. The CDR3 length is 14 residues. Sequencing was done on a sample of peripheral blood. The V call is TRBV19, the J call TRBJ2-1, with 9 nucleotides matching TRBD1. The sequence was obtained from an elderly man with active or convalescent COVID-19. The CDR3 is CASSRTGELYEQFF. Here the CDR3 DNA reads TGTGCCAGTAGTAGGACAGGGGAACTCTATGAGCAGTTCTTC. Full variable domain (outside the CDR3, taken from reference TRBV19 and TRBJ2-1): DGGITQSPKYLFRKEGQNVTLSCEQNLNHDAMYWYRQDPGQGLRLIYYSQIVNDFQKGDIAEGYSVSREKKESFPLTVTSAQKNPTAFYLCASSRTGELYEQFFGPGTRLTVL.